Presented here are 4 T cell receptor beta chains from one specimen sequenced in a study of identifying expanded T cells in peripheral blood (dated by TCRdb to about 2019). The library came from the immunoSEQ multiplex PCR assay. TCRdb's version of the immuneACCESS table is confined to in-frame rearrangements and falls short of the full clone set. An unresolved V gene accounts for under half of the shortfall where checked; the remainder is of unknown origin. The table for this sample lists approximately 140,000 clones; around nine tenths of them were counted only once. 7.5% to 8.5% of the sample is held by the ten biggest clonotypes. Sequenced sample: blood. These receptors all stem from a person aged 18 to 75 in good health.

CDR3: CASSLVFGYSGNTIYF. CDR3 bases: TGTGCCAGCAGCTTAGTATTCGGATACTCTGGAAACACCATATATTTT. This sequence joins TRBV11-2 and TRBJ1-3, with no clear D. The germline CDR1 and CDR2 sequences are SGHAT and FQNNGV. V lost 1 base, J lost 0 bases, and 10 bases lay in between. The CDR3 runs to 16 residues.

V usage is TRBV11-2 and J usage is TRBJ2-7, with a possible D match to TRBD2 (6 bases). The CDR3 totals 15 residues. Trimming took 4 bases from V and 1 from J, leaving 14 bases between them. Germline V CDR1 and CDR2: SGHAT, FQNNGV. For the CDR3, the DNA is TGTGCCAGCAGCTCAAACCTAGCGAGGTCCTACGAGCAGTACTTC. It translates to CASSSNLARSYEQYF.

The chain carries TRBV10-3 and TRBJ2-7; no clear D. The V and J ends lost 8 bases and 5 bases respectively, with 16 bases between them. Germline V gene lookup returns CDR1 ENHRY and CDR2 SYGVKD. This CDR3 has 13 amino acids. The CDR3 region has the DNA TGTGCCATCGGAGACCCCCAAACCGACGAGCAGTACTTC. As protein: CAIGDPQTDEQYF.

The V and J genes are TRBV6-5 and TRBJ2-2; tentatively, D is TRBD1 (6 bases). The CDR3 consists of 14 residues. The V gene's germline CDR1 is MNHEY and CDR2 SVGAGI. The V gene lost 10 bases and the J gene lost 4 bases, with 16 bases spanning the gap. For the CDR3, the DNA is TGTGCCACCAAGAGACAGGCAAGCACCGGGGAGCTGTTTTTT. Amino acid sequence: CATKRQASTGELFF.